These 15 T cell receptor beta chains originate from one sample sequenced in a study of blood T cell repertoires in COVID-19. Profiling relied on immunoSEQ multiplex PCR, and the TCRdb table lists in-frame clones only, not all of them. This sample has about 160,000 clones, with roughly 85% found just once. Sequencing was performed on peripheral blood. Every receptor here comes from a man between 65 and 85 years old with acute or convalescent COVID-19.

The V call is TRBV7-2, the J call TRBJ1-4; D is unclear. Germline lookup yields CDR1 SGHTA and CDR2 FQGNSA. This CDR3 region has 13 residues. Trimming left V 5 bases short and J 6 bases short, with 10 bases between. The CDR3 here is CASSRSTDEKLFF. CDR3 bases: TGTGCCAGCAGCCGATCCACAGATGAAAAACTGTTTTTT.

The rearrangement joins TRBV9 to TRBJ2-7, with TRBD2 matching over 7 bases. J was trimmed by 3 bases and V by 0 bases; bases with no gene match: 12. Germline assignment: CDR1 SGDLS and CDR2 YYNGEE. CDR3 size: 17 residues. CDR3 in DNA: TGTGCCAGCAGCGTAGGGGACGGGCTAGCGGCACTCTACGAGCAGTACTTC. Translation: CASSVGDGLAALYEQYF.

The rearrangement joins TRBV3-1 (or the pseudogene TRBV3-2) to TRBJ2-5, with 8 bases lining up with TRBD1. J gave up 6 bases and V 3 bases, and 3 bases lay outside the gene matches. Germline loops: CDR1 LGHDT, CDR2 YNNKEL (reference sequence). CDR3 length equals 13 residues. In nucleotides, the CDR3 is TGTGCCAGCAGCCACCCCAGGGGGCAGACCCAGTACTTC. Amino acids: CASSHPRGQTQYF.

The rearrangement joins TRBV10-3 to TRBJ2-3; possible D gene TRBD2, 6 bases. The CDR3 loop spans 17 amino acids. Trimming took off 2 bases at V and 2 bases at J, with 17 bases between the two ends. Germline V gene sequence: CDR1 ENHRY, CDR2 SYGVKD. CDR3 in amino acids: CAISEPTRKGTTDTQYF. As DNA, the CDR3 is TGTGCCATCAGTGAGCCGACTAGAAAGGGGACCACAGATACGCAGTATTTT.

This chain links TRBV24-1 with TRBJ2-2, with TRBD2 matching over 12 bases. Germline V gene sequence: CDR1 KGHDR, CDR2 SFDVKD. V shed 4 bases, J shed 3 bases, and the junction held 2 bases outside the gene matches. This CDR3 has 16 residues. Here the CDR3 DNA reads TGTGCCACCAGTGACCGACTAGCGGGAGACACCGGGGAGCTGTTTTTT. It is translated as CATSDRLAGDTGELFF.

The chain joins TRBV6-5 to TRBJ2-1; D ambiguous. The CDR3 is made up of 15 amino acids. Trimming pared 0 bases from V and 9 bases from J, leaving 15 bases between. Germline V gives CDR1 MNHEY, CDR2 SVGAGI. Here the CDR3 DNA reads TGTGCCAGCAGTTACTCGGCGGTGGCTGGTGGTGAGCAGTTCTTC. Its protein product is CASSYSAVAGGEQFF.

V gene TRBV5-4 combines with J gene TRBJ1-3, with 7 bases identical to TRBD1. From germline, CDR1 is SGHNT and CDR2 YYREEE (reference sequence). V was clipped by 2 bases and J by 3 bases; unmatched bases: 2. There are 14 residues in the CDR3. The CDR3 bases are TGTGCCAGCAGCTTAACAGGGGATGGAAACACCATATATTTT. It specifies CASSLTGDGNTIYF.

The chain carries TRBV5-1 and TRBJ1-2; TRBD1 matches at 8 bases. CDR3 length equals 17 residues. Germline V gene sequence: CDR1 SGHRS, CDR2 YFSETQ. The V and J ends lost 2 bases and 1 base, in that order; junction bases with no gene match: 10. CDR3 in amino acids: CASSFSPGQAINYGYTF. The CDR3 nucleotides read TGCGCCAGCAGCTTTAGCCCGGGACAGGCGATTAACTATGGCTACACCTTC. Supplemented by reference TRBV5-1 and TRBJ1-2, the full variable domain reads KAGVTQTPRYLIKTRGQQVTLSCSPISGHRSVSWYQQTPGQGLQFLFEYFSETQRNKGNFPGRFSGRQFSNSRSEMNVSTLELGDSALYLCASSFSPGQAINYGYTFGSGTRLTVV.

This clone has a single count. The chain links TRBV19 to TRBJ2-7, with TRBD1 identical over 10 bases. Germline CDR1 reads LNHDA; CDR2 reads SQIVND (reference sequence). J lost 4 bases, V lost 5 bases, and 11 bases had no gene match. This CDR3 contains 16 residues. CDR3 coding DNA: TGTGCCAGTAGTGTCGACTCGGACAGGGGGTGGTACGAGCAGTACTTC. Amino acids: CASSVDSDRGWYEQYF.

The chain combines TRBV19 with TRBJ2-1; 7 nucleotides match TRBD2. The V gene end was trimmed by 3 bases and the J gene end by 8 bases; junction bases not matched to a gene: 4. CDR3 length: 13 amino acids. Looked up from germline, CDR1 is LNHDA and CDR2 is SQIVND (reference sequence). CDR3 protein: CASSMGGGDEQFF. In DNA form, the CDR3 reads TGTGCCAGTAGTATGGGTGGGGGGGATGAGCAGTTCTTC.

This clone was recorded only once. This chain connects TRBV11-1 to TRBJ2-3, with TRBD2 as a possible D gene (6 bases). V was shortened by 4 bases and J by 6 bases, with 20 bases between the two germline ends. Germline V lookup: CDR1 SGHAT, CDR2 FQDESV (reference sequence). This CDR3 is built from 16 residues. CDR3 coding DNA: TGTGCCAGCAGCTCAAGAACACGGACTACCGGGGATACGCAGTATTTT. Its translation is CASSSRTRTTGDTQYF.

CDR3 sequence (DNA): TGCAGCGCTGGGACTAGCGGGAATTGGCTGTTTTTT. This codes for CSAGTSGNWLFF. The genes are TRBV29-1 and TRBJ2-2, with TRBD2 matching 13 bases. Per the germline V gene, CDR1 is SQVTM and CDR2 is ANQGSEA. The CDR3 loop spans 12 amino acids. Trimming at V came to 7 bases and at J to 13 bases, leaving 6 bases not matched to a gene.

V is TRBV30 and J is TRBJ2-5, with 9 bases that match TRBD1. The CDR3 runs to 14 residues. V lost 4 bases and J lost 4; bases outside the gene matches: 7. Germline CDR1 is GTSNPN and CDR2 is SVGIG (reference sequence). CDR3: CAWTGTGMRETQYF. As DNA, the CDR3 is TGTGCCTGGACCGGGACAGGGATGCGAGAGACCCAGTACTTC.

V gene TRBV9 combines with J gene TRBJ2-3; the match to TRBD1 covers 10 bases. V lost 5 bases, J lost 3 bases, and 6 bases stayed unmatched. The germline CDR1 and CDR2 sequences are SGDLS and YYNGEE. This CDR3 contains 15 residues. The DNA for the CDR3 is TGTGCCAGCAGACCGACAGGGGGCGCGACAGATACGCAGTATTTT. Its protein is CASRPTGGATDTQYF.

This clone is a singleton in its sample. The chain combines TRBV6-5 with TRBJ2-3; 8 nucleotides align to TRBD2. CDR1 and CDR2 (germline): MNHEY, SVGAGI. CDR3 length: 15 residues. Trimming cost V 6 bases and J 1 base; bases outside gene matches: 6. CDR3 DNA: TGTGCCAGCAGAATCCTTAGCGGGGGCACAGATACGCAGTATTTT. Translated, it gives CASRILSGGTDTQYF.